The 26 T cell receptor beta chains presented below share a single source sample, sequenced in a study of graft-versus-host responses after intestinal transplantation. No cognate antigen is known for these TCRs. Clones were read by immunoSEQ multiplex PCR, and TCRdb kept only the in-frame ones, dropping some. The repertoire consists of some 140,000 clones, with around nine tenths occurring once and the leading ten covering over 0.15%. Sequenced here: unstimulated CD4+ T cells sorted from spleen or lymph node cells, sampled before intestinal transplant. These receptor sequences come from a human donor who received an intestinal transplant.

V is TRBV9 and J is TRBJ2-5, with D hard to call. Germline V CDR1 and CDR2: SGDLS, YYNGEE. V gave up 2 bases and J gave up 0 bases, with 11 bases separating them. CDR3 length: 15 residues. CDR3 sequence: CASSVRTAYQETQYF. The CDR3, as DNA: TGTGCCAGCAGCGTCCGGACCGCGTACCAAGAGACCCAGTACTTC. Variable domain in full (rest from reference TRBV9 and TRBJ2-5): DSGVTQTPKHLITATGQRVTLRCSPRSGDLSVYWYQQSLDQGLQFLIQYYNGEERAKGNILERFSAQQFPDLHSELNLSSLELGDSALYFCASSVRTAYQETQYFGPGTRLLVL.

This clone occurred once. The chain combines TRBV11-2 with TRBJ1-2; 8 bases align to TRBD1. Germline loops: CDR1 SGHAT, CDR2 FQNNGV. The CDR3 totals 13 residues. The ends lost 5 bases at V and 3 bases at J; junction bases unmatched: 2. The CDR3 DNA reads TGTGCCAGCAGCCCACAGGGGGACTATGGCTACACCTTC. Its translation is CASSPQGDYGYTF.

The chain is built from TRBV6-1 and TRBJ1-2, with 7 bases fitting TRBD1. Trimming at V came to 4 bases and at J to 6 bases, leaving 8 bases not matched to a gene. The CDR3 is 14 amino acids. Germline V lookup: CDR1 MNHNS, CDR2 SASEGT. CDR3: CASSALQGTDGYTF. CDR3 coding DNA: TGTGCCAGCAGTGCACTACAGGGGACGGATGGCTACACCTTC.

J is TRBJ1-1 and V is TRBV7-9; D is possibly TRBD1 (5 bases). The germline V gene has CDR1 SEHNR and CDR2 FQNEAQ (reference sequence). The CDR3 is made up of 16 amino acids. V lost 4 bases and J 5 bases, leaving 20 bases between the germline ends. CDR3 residues: CASSSYKSGTGTEAFF. The CDR3 nucleotides read TGTGCCAGCAGCTCCTACAAGTCAGGGACGGGGACTGAAGCTTTCTTT.

The chain recombines TRBV6-5 with TRBJ2-3; TRBD1 aligns across 7 bases. V was pared by 6 bases and J by 9 bases, with 9 bases of the junction left unmatched. Germline V lookup: CDR1 MNHEY, CDR2 SVGAGI. The CDR3 runs 13 residues. CDR3 loop: CASRRGQLGTQYF. The DNA for the CDR3 is TGTGCCAGCAGACGGGGACAGCTCGGGACGCAGTATTTT.

The V call is TRBV30, the J call TRBJ2-4; D possibly corresponds to TRBD2 (5 bases). The germline V gene encodes CDR1 GTSNPN and CDR2 SVGIG (reference sequence). The CDR3 spans 15 residues. The ends were cut back, 3 bases at V and 0 bases at J, with 12 bases in the middle. The CDR3 DNA sequence: TGTGCCTGGAGGGCAGGCGGACTAGCCAAAAACATTCAGTACTTC. It encodes CAWRAGGLAKNIQYF.

The chain carries TRBV7-9 and TRBJ1-4, with no clear D. The V end was cut by 5 bases, the J end by 6 bases, with 10 bases between. Germline assignment: CDR1 SEHNR and CDR2 FQNEAQ (reference sequence). The CDR3 sequence is 13 residues long. The chain's CDR3 is CASSQSLDEKLFF. CDR3 nucleotides: TGTGCCAGCAGCCAAAGTTTGGATGAAAAACTGTTTTTT.

The gene calls are TRBV29-1 and TRBJ2-7; TRBD1 matches 8 bases. The germline gives CDR1 SQVTM, CDR2 ANQGSEA. V trimming: 4 bases; J trimming: 6 bases; junction bases outside the gene matches: 2. CDR3 length: 11 residues. The CDR3, as DNA: TGCAGCGTTGCCCAGGGGGCCGAGCAGTACTTC. Encoded protein: CSVAQGAEQYF.

J is TRBJ1-2 and V is TRBV5-1; 11 nucleotides agree with TRBD1. The length of the CDR3 is 15 residues. Losses at the gene ends were 3 bases for V and 2 bases for J; bases not matched to a gene: 3. Germline V CDR1 and CDR2: SGHRS, YFSETQ. CDR3 sequence reads: CASSWGDRGNYGYTF. The CDR3 DNA reads as TGCGCCAGCAGCTGGGGGGACAGGGGGAACTATGGCTACACCTTC.

The chain combines TRBV20-1 with TRBJ1-1; 8 bases agree with TRBD1. V was clipped by 6 bases and J by 13 bases; unmatched bases: 7. Germline assignment: CDR1 DFQATT and CDR2 SNEGSKA (reference sequence). The CDR3 sequence is 10 residues long. Written as DNA, the CDR3 is TGCAGTGCAATCCAGGGGGCGGTTTTCTTT. This codes for CSAIQGAVFF.

V and J are TRBV15 and TRBJ2-7; tentatively, D is TRBD1 (5 bases). This CDR3 region has 15 residues. Germline V lookup: CDR1 LNHNV, CDR2 YYDKDF (reference sequence). Deletions cut 0 bases from V and 7 bases from J, with 16 bases between. CDR3: CATSRDRETDEEQYF. CDR3 nucleotides: TGTGCCACCAGCAGAGATCGTGAGACAGACGAAGAGCAGTACTTC.

The chain employs TRBV27 and TRBJ1-2; 9 bases align to TRBD1. Germline loops: CDR1 MNHEY, CDR2 SMNVEV (reference sequence). J was trimmed by 4 bases and V by 4 bases; bases with no gene match: 4. The CDR3 is made up of 14 amino acids. The CDR3 sequence is CASSYRGQGYGYTF. CDR3 DNA sequence: TGTGCCAGCAGTTACCGGGGACAGGGCTATGGCTACACCTTC.

This sequence joins TRBV5-1 and TRBJ2-1; no clear D gene. The V gene's germline CDR1 is SGHRS and CDR2 YFSETQ. Deletions cut 0 bases from V and 0 bases from J, with 10 bases between. The CDR3 extends over 16 amino acids. The chain's CDR3 is CASSLVGASSYNEQFF. Written as DNA, the CDR3 is TGCGCCAGCAGCTTGGTGGGTGCGAGCTCCTACAATGAGCAGTTCTTC.

J is TRBJ2-3 and V is TRBV10-3; D gene unclear. CDR1 and CDR2 (germline): ENHRY, SYGVKD. Trimming removed 2 bases at V and 0 bases at J, with 9 bases between. This CDR3 comprises 15 residues. Here the CDR3 DNA reads TGTGCCATCAGTGAGGGCACAGCTAGCACAGATACGCAGTATTTT. As protein: CAISEGTASTDTQYF.

The chain joins TRBV5-5 to TRBJ2-7, with D uncertain. The CDR3 covers 16 residues. The V gene lost 3 bases and the J gene lost 0 bases, with 16 bases spanning the gap. Germline values: CDR1 SGHKS, CDR2 YYEKEE (reference sequence). The CDR3, as DNA: TGTGCCAGCAGCTCGAACAGATTATCGTCCTCCTACGAGCAGTACTTC. Translated: CASSSNRLSSSYEQYF.

V gene TRBV18 combines with J gene TRBJ2-7; D not certain. The V and J ends lost 6 bases and 3 bases respectively, with 12 bases between them. CDR3 length: 13 residues. The V gene's germline CDR1 is KGHSH and CDR2 LQKENI. The CDR3 DNA reads as TGTGCCAGCTCGCCCCCCCCAAACTACGAGCAGTACTTC. It translates to CASSPPPNYEQYF.

V is TRBV5-4 and J is TRBJ2-7; D perhaps matches TRBD1 (6 bases). Trimming cost V 4 bases and J 1 base, with 21 bases left between them. The CDR3 loop spans 17 amino acids. The V gene's germline CDR1 is SGHNT and CDR2 YYREEE (reference sequence). The CDR3 spells CASSLPDYRAPSYEQYF. CDR3 in DNA: TGTGCCAGCAGCCTCCCAGACTACAGGGCGCCTTCCTACGAGCAGTACTTC.

The chain combines TRBV11-2 with TRBJ2-5, with no clear D. Germline V gene lookup returns CDR1 SGHAT and CDR2 FQNNGV. V was trimmed by 1 base and J by 2 bases, leaving 2 bases between them. The CDR3 is 12 amino acids. CDR3 sequence: CASSLVQETQYF. The CDR3 nucleotides read TGTGCCAGCAGCTTAGTGCAAGAGACCCAGTACTTC.

J is TRBJ2-3 and V is TRBV9; TRBD1 agrees at 7 bases. CDR1 is SGDLS, CDR2 YYNGEE, per germline. With V trimmed by 0 bases and J by 1 base, 2 bases remained unmatched. The CDR3 is 15 residues long. As DNA, the CDR3 is TGTGCCAGCAGCGTAGGAACAGGGGGCACAGATACGCAGTATTTT. Protein sequence: CASSVGTGGTDTQYF.

The CDR3 DNA sequence: TGTGCCAGCAGGCAGGGATCGGCTGAAAAACTGTTTTTT. Translating gives CASRQGSAEKLFF. The J gene is TRBJ1-4, the V gene TRBV6-4, with a possible D match to TRBD1 (5 bases). The V end lost 6 bases, the J end lost 7 bases, and 12 bases lay between the germline ends. The CDR3 totals 13 residues. Germline-derived CDR1 and CDR2 are MRHNA and SNTAGT.

The chain employs TRBV27 and TRBJ1-1; D is unclear. CDR1 and CDR2 (germline): MNHEY, SMNVEV (reference sequence). Deletions cut 3 bases from V and 8 bases from J, with 13 bases between. The CDR3 sequence is 13 residues long. Here the CDR3 reads CASSFRRVGEAFF. CDR3 DNA sequence: TGTGCCAGCAGTTTTCGCCGGGTCGGGGAAGCTTTCTTT.

This clone was observed once. V usage is TRBV10-2 and J usage is TRBJ2-1; TRBD1 matches at 7 bases. V shed 7 bases, J shed 4 bases, and the junction held 13 bases outside the gene matches. Per germline, CDR1 WSHSY and CDR2 SAAADI. The CDR3 extends over 16 amino acids. The DNA for the CDR3 is TGCGCCAGCATCAGCAGTGGAAGGGGGCTTTACAATGAGCAGTTCTTC. Its translation is CASISSGRGLYNEQFF.

The chain combines TRBV2 with TRBJ1-2; no clear D gene. The V end lost 2 bases, the J end lost 8 bases, and 12 bases lay between the germline ends. CDR1 and CDR2 (germline): SNHLY, FYNNEI. This CDR3 spans 13 amino acids. CDR3 nucleotide sequence: TGTGCCAGCAGTGAACTTAGAATGGAAGGCTACACCTTC. Its protein product is CASSELRMEGYTF. The variable domain in full, completed from reference TRBV2 and TRBJ1-2, reads EPEVTQTPSHQVTQMGQEVILRCVPISNHLYFYWYRQILGQKVEFLVSFYNNEISEKSEIFDDQFSVERPDGSNFTLKIRSTKLEDSAMYFCASSELRMEGYTFGSGTRLTVV.

This clone was detected a few times. The chain links TRBV28 to TRBJ2-7, with TRBD1 matching over 7 bases. Germline CDR1 MDHEN, CDR2 SYDVKM. V lost 5 bases, J lost 3 bases, and 4 bases stayed unmatched. CDR3 length equals 13 residues. The CDR3: CASSTGQDYEQYF. The CDR3, as DNA: TGTGCCAGCAGTACCGGACAGGACTACGAGCAGTACTTC.

This clone has just a few counts. The chain has TRBV19 and TRBJ1-2; D remains unclear. The CDR3 is 11 residues long. Per germline, CDR1 LNHDA and CDR2 SQIVND (reference sequence). Trimming left V 6 bases short and J 6 bases short, with 8 bases between. The CDR3 here is CASSASDGYTF. As DNA, the CDR3 is TGTGCCAGTAGCGCATCGGATGGCTACACCTTC.

The V and J genes are TRBV5-5 and TRBJ1-5; TRBD1 aligns across 10 bases. Germline V gives CDR1 SGHKS, CDR2 YYEKEE (reference sequence). The V and J ends lost 1 base and 5 bases, in that order; junction bases with no gene match: 6. This CDR3 region has 16 residues. CDR3 loop: CASSLYGQGGDQPQHF. CDR3 bases: TGTGCCAGCAGCTTGTATGGACAGGGGGGAGATCAGCCCCAGCATTTT. The whole variable domain, filled in from reference TRBV5-5 and TRBJ1-5, reads DAGVTQSPTHLIKTRGQQVTLRCSPISGHKSVSWYQQVLGQGPQFIFQYYEKEERGRGNFPDRFSARQFPNYSSELNVNALLLGDSALYLCASSLYGQGGDQPQHFGDGTRLSIL.